This TCR beta chain was sequenced in a study of beta chain features in type 1 diabetes. A word on this clone: The antigen remains undetermined.

This CDR3 contains 13 residues. Germline loops: CDR1 KGHSH, CDR2 LQKENI. The J segment lost 7 bases and the V segment lost 6 bases, leaving 4 bases of the junction unmatched. Broader study findings: Type 1 diabetes patients had moderately but significantly shorter TCRB CDR3s in all four CD4+ subsets.

As every portion of the isolated RNA was reverse transcribed, the sequencing read expressed TCRB transcripts. TCRdb's copy holds only in-frame clones and misses some; the assay was immunoSEQ multiplex PCR. The sample shows 240,000 or so clones, over 11% of them seen only once. The TCR was taken from a man between 25 and 39 years old with type 1 diabetes. The sequencing input was naive CD4+ T cells from blood. J is TRBJ1-1 and V is TRBV18, with TRBD1 matching over 11 bases. The CDR3 region has the DNA TGTGCCAGCTCGCGGACAGGGGGCGGTGAAGCTTTCTTT. Amino acid sequence: CASSRTGGGEAFF. The full variable domain, rest sourced from reference TRBV18 and TRBJ1-1, is NAGVMQNPRHLVRRRGQEARLRCSPMKGHSHVYWYRQLPEEGLKFMVYLQKENIIDESGMPKERFSAEFPKEGPSILRIQQVVRGDSAAYFCASSRTGGGEAFFGQGTRLTVV.